The T cell receptor beta chain under discussion was sequenced for a study of cytomegalovirus exposure and HLA in healthy donors. About the study: When 350 to 400 donors were genotyped, 80% to 90% of them were found to fall in the Caucasian-associated ancestry cluster. Study-wide results and caveats: About 87% or about 30% of the time was how often most TCR beta V segments were productive, according to an earlier analysis. Later analysis demonstrated an association between a missense DCLRE1C variant and TCR beta V- and J-gene trimming.

PCR was performed using 60 Vbeta and 13 Jbeta primers. Sequencing was performed with immunoSEQ multiplex PCR; in TCRdb, only in-frame clones are kept and a portion is missing. The data show hundreds of thousands of clones, around 83% seen once. To note about this clone: Its antigen is as yet unknown.

This CDR3 comprises 16 residues. Trimming took off 2 bases at V and 11 bases at J, with 21 bases between the two ends. Germline loops: CDR1 MNHEY, CDR2 SVGAGI. Donors were nominally healthy when sampled, though unrecorded immune exposures were likely. The TCR originated in a girl aged 2-10 years in good health and CMV-seronegative. The rearrangement joins TRBV6-5 to TRBJ1-4; D perhaps matches TRBD1 (5 bases). Sequencing was performed on PBMCs. Here the CDR3 reads CASSYSLRGGPGKLFF. CDR3 nucleotides: TGTGCCAGCAGTTACAGTTTGAGAGGAGGGCCAGGGAAACTGTTTTTT.